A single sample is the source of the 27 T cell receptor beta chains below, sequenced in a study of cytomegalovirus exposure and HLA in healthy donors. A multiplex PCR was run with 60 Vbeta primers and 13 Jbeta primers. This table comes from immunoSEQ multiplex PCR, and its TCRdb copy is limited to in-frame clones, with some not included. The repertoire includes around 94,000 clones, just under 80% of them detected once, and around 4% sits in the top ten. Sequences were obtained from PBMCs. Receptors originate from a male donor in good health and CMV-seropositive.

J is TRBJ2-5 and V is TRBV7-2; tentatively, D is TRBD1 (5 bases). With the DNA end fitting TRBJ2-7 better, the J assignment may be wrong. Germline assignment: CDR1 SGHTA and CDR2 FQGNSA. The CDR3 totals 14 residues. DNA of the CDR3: TGTGCCAGCAGCTTGCGAGACAGTCCCTACGAGCAGTACTTC. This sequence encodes CASSLRDSPYEQYF.

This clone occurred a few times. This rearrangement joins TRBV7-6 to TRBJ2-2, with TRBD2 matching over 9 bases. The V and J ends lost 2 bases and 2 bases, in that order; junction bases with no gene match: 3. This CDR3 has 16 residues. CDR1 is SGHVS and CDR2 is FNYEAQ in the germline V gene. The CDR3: CASSLTSGPNTGELFF. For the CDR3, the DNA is TGTGCCAGCAGCTTAACTAGCGGGCCCAACACCGGGGAGCTGTTTTTT.

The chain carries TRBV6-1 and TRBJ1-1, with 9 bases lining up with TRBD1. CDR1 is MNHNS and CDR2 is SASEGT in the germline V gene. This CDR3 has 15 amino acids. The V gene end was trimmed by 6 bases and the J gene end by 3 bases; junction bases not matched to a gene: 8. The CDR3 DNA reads TGTGCCAGCAGGCCCGGGACAGGGAGGGACACTGAAGCTTTCTTT. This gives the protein CASRPGTGRDTEAFF.

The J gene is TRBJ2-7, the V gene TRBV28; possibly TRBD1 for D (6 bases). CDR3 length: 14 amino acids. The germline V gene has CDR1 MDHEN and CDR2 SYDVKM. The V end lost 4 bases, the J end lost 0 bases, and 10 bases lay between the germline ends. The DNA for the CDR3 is TGTGCCAGCAGTTCCCGGACAGTCTCCTACGAGCAGTACTTC. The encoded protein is CASSSRTVSYEQYF.

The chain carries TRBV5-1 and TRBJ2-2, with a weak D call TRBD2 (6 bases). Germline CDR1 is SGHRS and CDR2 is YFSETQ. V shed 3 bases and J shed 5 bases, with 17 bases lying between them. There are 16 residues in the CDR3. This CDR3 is CASSWGGPTRTGELFF. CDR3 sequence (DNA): TGCGCCAGCAGCTGGGGAGGTCCTACGAGGACCGGGGAGCTGTTTTTT. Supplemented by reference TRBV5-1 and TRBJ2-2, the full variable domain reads KAGVTQTPRYLIKTRGQQVTLSCSPISGHRSVSWYQQTPGQGLQFLFEYFSETQRNKGNFPGRFSGRQFSNSRSEMNVSTLELGDSALYLCASSWGGPTRTGELFFGEGSRLTVL.

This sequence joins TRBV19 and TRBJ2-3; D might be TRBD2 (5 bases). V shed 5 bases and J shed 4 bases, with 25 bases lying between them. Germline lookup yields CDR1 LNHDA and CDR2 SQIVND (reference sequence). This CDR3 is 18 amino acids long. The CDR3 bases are TGTGCCAGTAGTTCCTACCATCGGAATAGCGTACCAGCAGATACGCAGTATTTT. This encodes CASSSYHRNSVPADTQYF.

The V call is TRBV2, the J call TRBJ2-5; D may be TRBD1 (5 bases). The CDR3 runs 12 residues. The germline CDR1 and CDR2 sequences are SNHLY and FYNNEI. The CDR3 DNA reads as TGTGCGCTAAGGGGTCATGGGGAGACCCAGTACTTC. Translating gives CALRGHGETQYF.

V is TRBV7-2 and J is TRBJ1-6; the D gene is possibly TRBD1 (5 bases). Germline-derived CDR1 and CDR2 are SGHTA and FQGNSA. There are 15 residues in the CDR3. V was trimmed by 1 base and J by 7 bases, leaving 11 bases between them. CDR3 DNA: TGTGCCAGCAGCTTAGTAGGGGAGGGGAATTCACCCCTCCACTTT. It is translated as CASSLVGEGNSPLHF. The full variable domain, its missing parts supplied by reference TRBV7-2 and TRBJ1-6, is GAGVSQSPSNKVTEKGKDVELRCDPISGHTALYWYRQSLGQGLEFLIYFQGNSAPDKSGLPSDRFSAERTGGSVSTLTIQRTQQEDSAVYLCASSLVGEGNSPLHFGNGTRLTVT.

CDR3: CASNRGQSDIQYF. DNA for the CDR3: TGTGCCAGTAACAGGGGGCAAAGTGACATTCAGTACTTC. J is TRBJ2-4 and V is TRBV2, with TRBD1 matching over 9 bases. V shed 9 bases, J shed 8 bases, and the junction held 8 bases outside the gene matches. Looked up from germline, CDR1 is SNHLY and CDR2 is FYNNEI. CDR3 length equals 13 residues.

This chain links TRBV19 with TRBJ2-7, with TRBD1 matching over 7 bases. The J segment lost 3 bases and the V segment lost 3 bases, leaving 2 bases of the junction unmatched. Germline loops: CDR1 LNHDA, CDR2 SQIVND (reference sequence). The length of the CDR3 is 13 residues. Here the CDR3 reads CASSIRDSYEQYF. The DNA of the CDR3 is TGTGCCAGTAGTATCCGGGACAGCTACGAGCAGTACTTC.

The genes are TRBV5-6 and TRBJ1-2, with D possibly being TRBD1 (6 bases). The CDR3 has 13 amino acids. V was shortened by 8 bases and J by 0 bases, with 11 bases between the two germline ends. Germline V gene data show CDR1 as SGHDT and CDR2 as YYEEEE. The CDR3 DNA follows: TGTGCCAGTATACGGACAGCTAACTATGGCTACACCTTC. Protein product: CASIRTANYGYTF.

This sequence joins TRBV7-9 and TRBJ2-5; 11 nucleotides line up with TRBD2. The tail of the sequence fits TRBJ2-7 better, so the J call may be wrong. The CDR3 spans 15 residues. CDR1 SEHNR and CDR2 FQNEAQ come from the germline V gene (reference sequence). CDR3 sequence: CASSSRLAGTYEQYF. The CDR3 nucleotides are TGTGCCAGCAGCTCGCGACTAGCGGGGACCTACGAGCAGTACTTC.

CDR3 sequence reads: CASSPDRGRVRNTEAFF. DNA of the CDR3: TGTGCCAGCAGCCCCGACAGGGGGCGCGTAAGGAACACTGAAGCTTTCTTT. This chain joins TRBV7-9 and TRBJ1-1; 10 bases are a match to TRBD1. V was pared by 5 bases and J by 1 base, with 10 bases of the junction left unmatched. The CDR3 length is 17 residues. Germline values: CDR1 SEHNR, CDR2 FQNEAQ (reference sequence). Based on the CDR3 plus reference TRBV7-9 and TRBJ1-1, the full variable domain is DTGVSQNPRHKITKRGQNVTFRCDPISEHNRLYWYRQTLGQGPEFLTYFQNEAQLEKSRLLSDRFSAERPKGSFSTLEIQRTEQGDSAMYLCASSPDRGRVRNTEAFFGQGTRLTVV.

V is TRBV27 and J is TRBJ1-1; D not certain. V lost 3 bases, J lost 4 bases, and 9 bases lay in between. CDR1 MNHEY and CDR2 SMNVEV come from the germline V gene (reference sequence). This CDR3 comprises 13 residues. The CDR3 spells CASSFRSSTEAFF. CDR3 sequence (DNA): TGTGCCAGCAGTTTTCGTTCCTCCACTGAAGCTTTCTTT.

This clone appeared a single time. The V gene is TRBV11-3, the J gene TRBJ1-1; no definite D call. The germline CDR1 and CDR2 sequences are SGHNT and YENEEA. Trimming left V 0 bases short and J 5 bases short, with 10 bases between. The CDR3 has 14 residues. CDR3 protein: CASSLDGSNTEAFF. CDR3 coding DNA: TGTGCCAGCAGCTTAGACGGGAGCAATACTGAAGCTTTCTTT.

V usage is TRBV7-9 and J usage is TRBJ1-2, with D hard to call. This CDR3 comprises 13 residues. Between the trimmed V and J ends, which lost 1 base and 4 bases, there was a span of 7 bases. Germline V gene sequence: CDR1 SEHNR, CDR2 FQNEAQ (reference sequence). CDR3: CASSLGGIYGYTF. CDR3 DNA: TGTGCCAGCAGCTTAGGAGGGATCTATGGCTACACCTTC.

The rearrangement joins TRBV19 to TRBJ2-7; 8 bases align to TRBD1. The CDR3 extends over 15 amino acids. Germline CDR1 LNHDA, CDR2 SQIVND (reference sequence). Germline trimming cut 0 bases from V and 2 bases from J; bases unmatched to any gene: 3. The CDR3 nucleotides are TGTGCCAGTAGTATAGACGTACAGGGGGCCTACGAGCAGTACTTC. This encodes CASSIDVQGAYEQYF.

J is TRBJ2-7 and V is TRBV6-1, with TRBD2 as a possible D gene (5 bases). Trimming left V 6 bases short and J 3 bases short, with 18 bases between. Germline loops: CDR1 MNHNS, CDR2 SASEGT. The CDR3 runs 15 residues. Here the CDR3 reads CASRGGGDPIYEQYF. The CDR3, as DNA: TGTGCCAGCAGAGGAGGAGGTGATCCTATCTACGAGCAGTACTTC.

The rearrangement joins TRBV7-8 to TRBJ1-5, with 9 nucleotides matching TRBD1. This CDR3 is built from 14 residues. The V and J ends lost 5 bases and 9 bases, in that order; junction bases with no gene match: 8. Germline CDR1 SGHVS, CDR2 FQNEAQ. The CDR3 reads CASSGDRDLRPQHF. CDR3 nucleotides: TGTGCCAGCAGCGGGGACAGGGACCTTCGGCCCCAGCATTTT.

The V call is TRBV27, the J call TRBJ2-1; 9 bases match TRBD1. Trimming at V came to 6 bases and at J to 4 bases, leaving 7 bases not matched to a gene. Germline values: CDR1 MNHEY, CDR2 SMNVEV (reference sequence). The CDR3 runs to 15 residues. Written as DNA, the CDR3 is TGTGCCAGCAGATGGGACAGGGCGCTATACAATGAGCAGTTCTTC. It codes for CASRWDRALYNEQFF.

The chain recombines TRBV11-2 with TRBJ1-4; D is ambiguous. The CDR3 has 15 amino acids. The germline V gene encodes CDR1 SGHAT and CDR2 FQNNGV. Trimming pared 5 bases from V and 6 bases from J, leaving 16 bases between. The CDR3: CASSREAKAYEKLFF. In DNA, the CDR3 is TGTGCCAGCAGCCGTGAGGCGAAGGCTTATGAAAAACTGTTTTTT.

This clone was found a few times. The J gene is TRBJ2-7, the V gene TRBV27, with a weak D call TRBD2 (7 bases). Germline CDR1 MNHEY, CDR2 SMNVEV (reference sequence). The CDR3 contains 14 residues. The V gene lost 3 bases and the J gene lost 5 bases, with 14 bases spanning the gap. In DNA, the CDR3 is TGTGCCAGCAGTTTCTTCGGGGGGCTCGACGAGCAGTACTTC. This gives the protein CASSFFGGLDEQYF.

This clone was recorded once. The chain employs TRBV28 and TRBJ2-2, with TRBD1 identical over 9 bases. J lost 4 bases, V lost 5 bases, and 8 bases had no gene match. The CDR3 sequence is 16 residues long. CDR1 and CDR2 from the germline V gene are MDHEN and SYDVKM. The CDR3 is CASSVLGTGSTGELFF. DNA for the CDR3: TGTGCCAGCAGTGTACTCGGGACAGGGAGCACCGGGGAGCTGTTTTTT.

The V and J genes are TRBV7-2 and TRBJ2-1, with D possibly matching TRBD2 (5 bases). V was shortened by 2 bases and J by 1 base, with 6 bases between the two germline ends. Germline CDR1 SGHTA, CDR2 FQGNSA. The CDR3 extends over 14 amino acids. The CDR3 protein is CASSLRGSYNEQFF. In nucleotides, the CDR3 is TGTGCCAGCAGCTTACGGGGTTCCTACAATGAGCAGTTCTTC.

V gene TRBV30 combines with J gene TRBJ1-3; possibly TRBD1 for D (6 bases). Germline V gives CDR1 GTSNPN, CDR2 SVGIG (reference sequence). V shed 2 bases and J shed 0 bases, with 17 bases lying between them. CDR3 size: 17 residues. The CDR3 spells CAWSMGGRGFSGNTIYF. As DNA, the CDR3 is TGTGCCTGGAGTATGGGCGGCAGGGGTTTCTCTGGAAACACCATATATTTT. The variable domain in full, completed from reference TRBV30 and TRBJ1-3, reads SQTIHQWPATLVQPVGSPLSLECTVEGTSNPNLYWYRQAAGRGLQLLFYSVGIGQISSEVPQNLSASRPQDRQFILSSKKLLLSDSGFYLCAWSMGGRGFSGNTIYFGEGSWLTVV.

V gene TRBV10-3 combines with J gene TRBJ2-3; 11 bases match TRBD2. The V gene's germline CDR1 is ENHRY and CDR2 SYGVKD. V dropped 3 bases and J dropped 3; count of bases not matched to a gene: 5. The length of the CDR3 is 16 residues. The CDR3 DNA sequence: TGTGCCATCAGTGATTGGACTAGCGGGTTTACAGATACGCAGTATTTT. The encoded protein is CAISDWTSGFTDTQYF.

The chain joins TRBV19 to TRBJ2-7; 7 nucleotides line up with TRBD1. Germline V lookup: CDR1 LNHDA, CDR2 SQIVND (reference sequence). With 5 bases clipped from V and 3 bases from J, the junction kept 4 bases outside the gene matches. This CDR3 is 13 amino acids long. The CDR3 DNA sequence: TGTGCCAGTAGTCCAGGGGGTGTCTACGAGCAGTACTTC. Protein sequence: CASSPGGVYEQYF.